The present T cell receptor beta chain was sequenced within a study of identical twins. Using its own MiXCR run on the 5' RACE reads, TCRdb lists one record per CDR3 protein. The table shows about 550,000 distinct CDR3 sequences, with about 22% occurring only once. The same data also contributed to another study, on yellow fever vaccine responses in identical twins.

Sequenced material: CD4+ T cells sorted from blood. This TCR came from a woman aged 18-29 years in good health.

The CDR3 here is CSASGTSNTEAFF. The CDR3 coding sequence is TGCAGTGCTAGCGGGACATCGAACACTGAAGCTTTCTTT. The chain joins TRBV20-1 to TRBJ1-1, with D maybe TRBD1 (6 bases). This CDR3 is built from 13 residues. The germline V gene encodes CDR1 DFQATT and CDR2 SNEGSKA (reference sequence). Trimming removed 3 bases from V and 1 base from J, with 9 bases in between.